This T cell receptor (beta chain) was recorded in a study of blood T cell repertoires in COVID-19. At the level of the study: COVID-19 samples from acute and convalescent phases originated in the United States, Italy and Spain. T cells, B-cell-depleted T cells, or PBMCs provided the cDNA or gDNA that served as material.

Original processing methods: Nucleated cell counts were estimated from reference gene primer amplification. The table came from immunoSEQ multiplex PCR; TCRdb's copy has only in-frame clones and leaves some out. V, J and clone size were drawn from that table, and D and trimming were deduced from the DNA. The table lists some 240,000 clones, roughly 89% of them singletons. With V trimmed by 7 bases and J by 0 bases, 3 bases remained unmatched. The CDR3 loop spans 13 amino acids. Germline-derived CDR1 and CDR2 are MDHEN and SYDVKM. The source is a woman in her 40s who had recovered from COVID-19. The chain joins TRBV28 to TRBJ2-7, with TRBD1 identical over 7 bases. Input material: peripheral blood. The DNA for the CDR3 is TGTGCCAGCACCGGGACAGACTCCTACGAGCAGTACTTC. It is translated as CASTGTDSYEQYF.